The next 20 T cell receptor beta chains were all read from a single sample in a study of blood T cell repertoires in COVID-19. Libraries were prepared by immunoSEQ multiplex PCR; TCRdb keeps only in-frame clonotypes and omits some of them. This sample has 450,000 to 500,000 clones, with about nine tenths found just once. Sequencing was performed on PBMCs or T cells enriched from blood (not recorded which). These receptor sequences come from a young woman who had recovered from COVID-19.

This clone was seen a handful of times. The rearrangement links TRBV28 to TRBJ1-1; possible D gene TRBD1, 5 bases. V gave up 5 bases and J gave up 5 bases, with 9 bases separating them. Germline V lookup: CDR1 MDHEN, CDR2 SYDVKM. CDR3 length: 12 residues. In DNA, the CDR3 is TGTGCCAGCAGTGAACAGGTGACTGAAGCTTTCTTT. It codes for CASSEQVTEAFF.

This rearrangement joins TRBV27 to TRBJ1-4, with TRBD1 as a possible D gene (5 bases). CDR1 MNHEY and CDR2 SMNVEV come from the germline V gene (reference sequence). The CDR3 totals 15 residues. Trimming pared 5 bases from V and 6 bases from J, leaving 16 bases between. CDR3 bases: TGTGCCAGCAGTCGCACCCAGGGTGGGGATGAAAAACTGTTTTTT. Translated: CASSRTQGGDEKLFF.

This clone was seen once. The CDR3 reads CASSIRGTEAFF. CDR3 bases: TGTGCCAGCAGTATAAGAGGAACTGAAGCTTTCTTT. The gene calls are TRBV6-5 and TRBJ1-1; unclear D gene. Looked up from germline, CDR1 is MNHEY and CDR2 is SVGAGI. V was clipped by 5 bases and J by 5 bases, with 9 bases between them. The CDR3 contains 12 residues.

The V gene is TRBV4-2, the J gene TRBJ1-5; 7 bases map to TRBD1. Germline trimming cut 8 bases from V and 2 bases from J; bases unmatched to any gene: 3. Germline values: CDR1 LGHNA, CDR2 YNFKEQ. The CDR3 has 13 residues. The CDR3 is CASGTVGNQPQHF. In DNA, the CDR3 is TGTGCCAGCGGGACAGTGGGCAATCAGCCCCAGCATTTT.

This chain uses TRBV12-3 or TRBV12-4 with TRBJ1-2, with a weak D call TRBD1 (6 bases). This CDR3 has 13 residues. V lost 6 bases and J 8 bases, leaving 16 bases between the germline ends. Here the CDR3 DNA reads TGTGCCAGCAGCCAGGGGACCGCCGGCGGCTACACCTTC. Amino acids: CASSQGTAGGYTF.

V is TRBV5-1 and J is TRBJ1-6; D unresolved. CDR1 and CDR2 from the germline V gene are SGHRS and YFSETQ. CDR3 size: 14 residues. V was trimmed by 0 bases and J by 7 bases, leaving 8 bases between them. The CDR3 is CASSLAQPNSPLHF. The CDR3 DNA reads as TGCGCCAGCAGCTTGGCACAGCCCAATTCACCCCTCCACTTT.

V gene TRBV5-6 combines with J gene TRBJ1-2, with D perhaps TRBD1 (5 bases). The CDR3 contains 16 residues. The V end lost 1 base, the J end lost 4 bases, and 17 bases lay between the germline ends. Germline assignment: CDR1 SGHDT and CDR2 YYEEEE. The CDR3 is CASSLREVRVSYGYTF. The CDR3 DNA sequence: TGTGCCAGCAGCTTGCGGGAGGTCAGGGTATCCTATGGCTACACCTTC.

Written as DNA, the CDR3 is TGTGCCATGTCGTTAGAGGGACAGTCGAATCAGCCCCAGCATTTT. It yields the protein CAMSLEGQSNQPQHF. The chain links TRBV10-3 to TRBJ1-5; 7 bases line up with TRBD1. V lost 9 bases and J lost 4; bases outside the gene matches: 12. The CDR3 sequence is 15 residues long. In germline, CDR1 is ENHRY, CDR2 SYGVKD.

The chain joins TRBV6-1 to TRBJ1-4; TRBD1 is a possible D gene (5 bases). Deletions cut 3 bases from V and 4 bases from J, with 15 bases between. Germline V gives CDR1 MNHNS, CDR2 SASEGT. CDR3 length: 16 amino acids. The CDR3 nucleotides are TGTGCCAGCAGTGAGGTTCCGGGGAGGGGTAATGAAAAACTGTTTTTT. Translated: CASSEVPGRGNEKLFF.

The V gene is TRBV30, the J gene TRBJ2-3; TRBD2 matches at 13 bases. From germline, CDR1 is GTSNPN and CDR2 SVGIG (reference sequence). The CDR3 is 14 residues long. The V gene end was trimmed by 3 bases and the J gene end by 9 bases; junction bases not matched to a gene: 6. The CDR3 region is CAWRLAGGLVTQYF. CDR3 in DNA: TGTGCCTGGAGACTAGCGGGGGGGCTGGTCACGCAGTATTTT.

CDR3 DNA sequence: TGTGCCTGGAGTACCACCACCGGGTATGGCTACACCTTC. Amino acid sequence: CAWSTTTGYGYTF. The V call is TRBV30, the J call TRBJ1-2; unclear D gene. The CDR3 loop spans 13 amino acids. The germline gives CDR1 GTSNPN, CDR2 SVGIG (reference sequence). With 2 bases removed from V and 5 bases from J, the gap between germline ends came to 12 bases.

The V and J genes are TRBV4-2 and TRBJ1-4; D is perhaps TRBD1 (6 bases). The CDR3 loop spans 16 amino acids. Germline V gene lookup returns CDR1 LGHNA and CDR2 YNFKEQ. The V gene lost 3 bases and the J gene lost 6 bases, with 17 bases spanning the gap. The CDR3 DNA follows: TGTGCCAGCAGCCACGCCGGGACACGGGGGGATGAAAAACTGTTTTTT. Its translation: CASSHAGTRGDEKLFF.

The chain has TRBV20-1 and TRBJ1-1; 12 nucleotides agree with TRBD1. V lost 3 bases to trimming and J lost 5 bases; unmatched junction nucleotides: 7. CDR1 and CDR2 (germline): DFQATT, SNEGSKA (reference sequence). The length of the CDR3 is 15 residues. CDR3 sequence (DNA): TGCAGTGCTAGTGGGGACAGGGGGCTAGGGACTGAAGCTTTCTTT. Translation: CSASGDRGLGTEAFF.

The J gene is TRBJ1-6, the V gene TRBV13, with D tentatively TRBD1 (6 bases). V was pared by 4 bases and J by 7 bases, with 20 bases between. The germline gives CDR1 PRHDT, CDR2 FYEKMQ (reference sequence). CDR3 size: 17 residues. As DNA, the CDR3 is TGTGCCAGCAGCTCAAAAACAGGGAACCTCATCAATTCACCCCTCCACTTT. It translates to CASSSKTGNLINSPLHF.

CDR3 loop: CASSEYQGQGQPQHF. The CDR3 nucleotides read TGTGCCAGCAGTGAATATCAGGGCCAAGGCCAGCCCCAGCATTTT. The V call is TRBV6-1, the J call TRBJ1-5; weak D call: TRBD1 (5 bases). This CDR3 is built from 15 residues. Germline V lookup: CDR1 MNHNS, CDR2 SASEGT. The ends were cut back, 2 bases at V and 7 bases at J, with 15 bases in the middle.

The chain carries TRBV12-3 or TRBV12-4 and TRBJ1-3; D gene uncertain. V lost 6 bases, J lost 10 bases, and 10 bases lay in between. CDR3 length equals 11 residues. The CDR3 is CASSLAETIYF. The CDR3 DNA sequence: TGTGCCAGCAGCTTGGCTGAAACCATATATTTT.

This chain joins TRBV5-1 and TRBJ1-2; D call uncertain. Trimming cost V 0 bases and J 8 bases, with 11 bases left between them. In germline, CDR1 is SGHRS, CDR2 YFSETQ. The CDR3 runs 13 residues. The CDR3 region is CASSLVLMGGYTF. The CDR3, as DNA: TGCGCCAGCAGCTTGGTCCTCATGGGCGGCTACACCTTC.

The CDR3 protein is CASSISSGSSYEQYF. In DNA form, the CDR3 reads TGTGCCAGTAGTATATCTAGCGGGAGCTCCTACGAGCAGTACTTC. J is TRBJ2-7 and V is TRBV19; 10 bases are a match to TRBD2. The germline CDR1 and CDR2 sequences are LNHDA and SQIVND (reference sequence). The CDR3 has 15 amino acids. Losses at the gene ends were 2 bases for V and 0 bases for J; bases not matched to a gene: 1.

The chain carries TRBV7-2 and TRBJ1-1; a possible D gene is TRBD1 (5 bases). This CDR3 is built from 15 residues. The germline V gene has CDR1 SGHTA and CDR2 FQGNSA. Trimming removed 1 base from V and 1 base from J, with 10 bases in between. The CDR3 region has the DNA TGTGCCAGCAGCTTAGGCACAGGAGAGAACACTGAAGCTTTCTTT. Its protein product is CASSLGTGENTEAFF. Drawing the rest from reference TRBV7-2 and TRBJ1-1, the complete variable domain is GAGVSQSPSNKVTEKGKDVELRCDPISGHTALYWYRQSLGQGLEFLIYFQGNSAPDKSGLPSDRFSAERTGGSVSTLTIQRTQQEDSAVYLCASSLGTGENTEAFFGQGTRLTVV.

The chain recombines TRBV29-1 with TRBJ1-1, with 10 positions matching TRBD1. The CDR3 contains 15 residues. The germline V gene has CDR1 SQVTM and CDR2 ANQGSEA. V trimming: 7 bases; J trimming: 5 bases; junction bases outside the gene matches: 13. The DNA for the CDR3 is TGCAGCGCCGTGGGCCCCGGGACAGGGGATACTGAAGCTTTCTTT. It yields the protein CSAVGPGTGDTEAFF.